The entry below describes one T cell receptor beta chain. Its cognate antigen has yet to be identified. The record has no base qualities; no much larger clone is one base away. TCRbeta CDR3 regions were amplified from genomic DNA using the immunoSEQ Assay, a bias-controlled multiplex PCR. The authors' analysis ran thus. Within the assay, amplification of reference gene primers was used to estimate how many nucleated cells each sample contained. To quantify the absolute abundance of each unique TCRbeta CDR3 rearrangement, sequence reads were collapsed and filtered. Productive Simpson clonality was computed per sample as the square root of Simpson's diversity index over productive rearrangements. Held by TCRdb, this immuneACCESS table contains in-frame sequences only and omits some clones. Under half of the omission traces to an unresolved V gene where checked; the cause of the rest is unknown. V and J calls and clone size come straight from that table; D and trimming were deduced from the DNA. The sample records about half a million clones, approximately 83% of which are singletons. The ten largest clones take up more than 3% of the sample.

This record belongs to a study of blood T cell repertoires in COVID-19 (dated by TCRdb to about 2020). About the study as a whole: Samples from collaborators originated in the United States, Italy and Spain and spanned both the acute and convalescent phases of COVID-19. The prospective study material was composed of cDNA or gDNA derived from T cells, B-cell-depleted T cells, or PBMCs. Subjects who had been exposed to COVID-19, were actively infected with it, or had recovered from it provided the deeply sampled blood TCRbeta repertoires that made up the dataset. The repertoires were released in a freely available public database meant as a resource for research on the immune response to SARS-CoV-2. The samples were drawn from two sources: the first 160 participants of the ongoing ImmuneRACE study, and 950 to 1,500 subjects contributed by 6 global collaborators. Sample metadata almost always included a de-identified subject ID, COVID-19 status, age in years and sex. HLA class I and class II types, where available, came from metadata supplied by the sample provider rather than from assay-based typing. What the authors observed across the whole study: The quantity of clinical and demographic metadata differed by source and by participant and was supplied without curation.

Collaborating institutions collected whole blood in K2EDTA tubes following their own protocols. For TCRbeta analysis, collaborator samples were shipped as frozen whole blood, as isolated PBMCs, or as DNA extracted from either sample type. The receptor comes from a human donor in a cohort sampled during active COVID-19. Sequenced sample: peripheral blood.

The CDR3 has the sequence CASSVGTSVYYEQYF. The DNA sequence follows: TGTGCCAGCAGCGTGGGGACTAGCGTTTACTACGAGCAGTACTTC. This chain joins TRBV7-2 to TRBJ2-7; TRBD2 agrees with 10 junctional bases. Looking up the germline V gene yields CDR1 SGHTA and CDR2 FQGNSA. The CDR3 holds 15 amino acids from the cysteine to the phenylalanine. Of the read, only the CDR3 DNA is kept; its 45 bases are in frame from base 1. Trimmed from V: 5 bases; trimmed from J: 3 bases; junction bases lacking a gene match: 7.